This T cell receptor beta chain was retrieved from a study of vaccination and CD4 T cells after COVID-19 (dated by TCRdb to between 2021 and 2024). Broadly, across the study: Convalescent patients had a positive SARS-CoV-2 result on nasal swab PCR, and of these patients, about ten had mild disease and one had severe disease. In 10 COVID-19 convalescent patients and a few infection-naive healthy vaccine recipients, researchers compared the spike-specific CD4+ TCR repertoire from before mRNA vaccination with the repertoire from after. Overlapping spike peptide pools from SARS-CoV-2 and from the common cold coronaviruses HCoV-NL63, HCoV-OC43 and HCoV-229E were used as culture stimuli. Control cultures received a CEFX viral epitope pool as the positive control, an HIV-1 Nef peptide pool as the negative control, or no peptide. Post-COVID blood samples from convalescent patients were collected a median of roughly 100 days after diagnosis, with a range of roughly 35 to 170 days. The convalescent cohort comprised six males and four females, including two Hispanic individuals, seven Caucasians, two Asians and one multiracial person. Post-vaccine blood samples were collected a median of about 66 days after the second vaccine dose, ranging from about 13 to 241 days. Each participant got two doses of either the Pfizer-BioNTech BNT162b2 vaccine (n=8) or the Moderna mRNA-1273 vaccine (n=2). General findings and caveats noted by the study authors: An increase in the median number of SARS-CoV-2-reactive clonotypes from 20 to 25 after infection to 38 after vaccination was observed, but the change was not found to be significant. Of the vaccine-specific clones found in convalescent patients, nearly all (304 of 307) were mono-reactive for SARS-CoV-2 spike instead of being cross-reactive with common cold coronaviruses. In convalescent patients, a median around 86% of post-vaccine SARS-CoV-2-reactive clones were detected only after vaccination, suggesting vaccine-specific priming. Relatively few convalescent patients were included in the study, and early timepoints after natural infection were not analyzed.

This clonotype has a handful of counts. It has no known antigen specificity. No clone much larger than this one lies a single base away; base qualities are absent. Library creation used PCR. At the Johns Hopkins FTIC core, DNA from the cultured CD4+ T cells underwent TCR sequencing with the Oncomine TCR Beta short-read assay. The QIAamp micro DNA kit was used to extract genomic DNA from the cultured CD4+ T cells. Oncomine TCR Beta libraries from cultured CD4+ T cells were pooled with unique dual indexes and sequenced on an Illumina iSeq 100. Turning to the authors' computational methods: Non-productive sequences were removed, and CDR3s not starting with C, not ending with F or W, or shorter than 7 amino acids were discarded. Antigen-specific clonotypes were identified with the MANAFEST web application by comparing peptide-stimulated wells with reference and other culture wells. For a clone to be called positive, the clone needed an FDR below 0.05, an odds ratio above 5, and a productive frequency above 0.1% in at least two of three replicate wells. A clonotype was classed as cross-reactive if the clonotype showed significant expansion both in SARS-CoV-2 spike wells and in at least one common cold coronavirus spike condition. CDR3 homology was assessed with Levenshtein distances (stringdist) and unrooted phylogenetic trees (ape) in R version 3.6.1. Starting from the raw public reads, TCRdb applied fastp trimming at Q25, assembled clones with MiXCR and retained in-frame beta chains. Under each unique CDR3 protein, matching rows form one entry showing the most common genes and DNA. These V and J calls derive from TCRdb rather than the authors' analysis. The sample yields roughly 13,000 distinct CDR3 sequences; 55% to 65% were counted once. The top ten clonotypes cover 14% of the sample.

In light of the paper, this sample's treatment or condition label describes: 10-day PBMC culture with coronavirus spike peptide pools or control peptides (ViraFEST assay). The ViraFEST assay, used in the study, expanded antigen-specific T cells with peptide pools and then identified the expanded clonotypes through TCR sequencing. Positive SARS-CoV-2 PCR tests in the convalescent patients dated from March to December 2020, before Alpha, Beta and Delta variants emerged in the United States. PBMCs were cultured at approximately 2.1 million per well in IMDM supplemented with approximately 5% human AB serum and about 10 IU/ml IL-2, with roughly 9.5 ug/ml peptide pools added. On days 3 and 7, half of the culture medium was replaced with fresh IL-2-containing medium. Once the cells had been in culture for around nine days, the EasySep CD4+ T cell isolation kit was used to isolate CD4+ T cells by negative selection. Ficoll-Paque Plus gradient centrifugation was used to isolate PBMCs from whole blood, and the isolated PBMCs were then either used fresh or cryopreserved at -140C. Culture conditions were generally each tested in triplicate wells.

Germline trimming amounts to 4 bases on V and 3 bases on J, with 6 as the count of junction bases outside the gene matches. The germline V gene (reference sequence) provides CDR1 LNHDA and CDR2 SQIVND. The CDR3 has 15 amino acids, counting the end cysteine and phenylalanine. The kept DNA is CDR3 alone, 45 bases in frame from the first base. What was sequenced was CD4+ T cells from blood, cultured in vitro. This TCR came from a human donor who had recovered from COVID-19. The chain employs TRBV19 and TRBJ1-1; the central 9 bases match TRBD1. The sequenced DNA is TGTGCCAGTAGTAGGGACAGGGATGCGTACACTGAAGCTTTCTTT. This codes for CASSRDRDAYTEAFF.